These 13 T cell receptor beta chains originate from one sample sequenced in a study of T cell changes during pregnancy in multiple sclerosis. TCRdb's copy holds only in-frame clones and misses some; the assay was immunoSEQ multiplex PCR. The repertoire holds 30,000 to 50,000 clones, with almost 95% as singletons. The material sequenced was CD4+ T cells from peripheral blood mononuclear cells, taken after pregnancy. Receptors originate from a female donor with multiple sclerosis, enrolled in a pregnancy study.

The sample holds a few counts of this clone. J is TRBJ2-7 and V is TRBV6-1, with a possible D match to TRBD2 (5 bases). CDR1 is MNHNS, CDR2 SASEGT, per germline. The V end lost 1 base, the J end lost 4 bases, and 14 bases lay between the germline ends. CDR3 length equals 15 residues. CDR3 amino acids: CASSEDPSRSYEQYF. CDR3 nucleotides: TGTGCCAGCAGTGAAGACCCTAGCAGGAGTTACGAGCAGTACTTC.

V and J are TRBV7-3 and TRBJ2-5, with no clear D. The CDR3 covers 13 residues. Trimming removed 5 bases at V and 1 base at J, with 8 bases between. Germline CDR1 and CDR2: SGHTA and FQGTGA. As DNA, the CDR3 is TGTGCCAGCAGCCAAAGTAGCCAAGAGACCCAGTACTTC. Translation gives CASSQSSQETQYF.

The J gene is TRBJ1-2, the V gene TRBV9; tentatively, D is TRBD1 (6 bases). V was clipped by 3 bases and J by 7 bases, with 10 bases between them. The germline V gene has CDR1 SGDLS and CDR2 YYNGEE. The CDR3 loop spans 12 amino acids. The CDR3 coding sequence is TGTGCCAGCAGCGGGGCAGGGGTTGGCTACACCTTC. Protein sequence: CASSGAGVGYTF.

This chain uses TRBV6-6 with TRBJ1-6; D is perhaps TRBD1 (5 bases). Germline V gives CDR1 MNHNY, CDR2 SVGAGI (reference sequence). V lost 2 bases and J 5 bases, leaving 10 bases between the germline ends. CDR3 length: 15 residues. CDR3 bases: TGTGCCAGCAGTTACCGGACAAGAGATAATTCACCCCTCCACTTT. Amino acid sequence: CASSYRTRDNSPLHF.

This sequence joins TRBV5-4 and TRBJ2-1; D gene ambiguous. Germline CDR1 reads SGHNT; CDR2 reads YYREEE (reference sequence). The ends were cut back, 0 bases at V and 8 bases at J, with 3 bases in the middle. This CDR3 is built from 11 residues. The CDR3 DNA sequence: TGTGCCAGCAGCTTGGCTCATGAGCAGTTCTTC. Protein sequence: CASSLAHEQFF.

The chain is built from TRBV6-1 and TRBJ1-4; possible D gene TRBD1, 5 bases. The V end lost 3 bases, the J end lost 8 bases, and 19 bases lay between the germline ends. The germline gives CDR1 MNHNS, CDR2 SASEGT. CDR3 length equals 16 residues. The CDR3 here is CASSELPQGLGEKLFF. CDR3 nucleotides: TGTGCCAGCAGTGAGCTCCCGCAGGGACTCGGGGAAAAACTGTTTTTT.

This chain links TRBV27 with TRBJ1-6; D may be TRBD1 (6 bases). Germline CDR1 is MNHEY and CDR2 is SMNVEV (reference sequence). The CDR3 runs 15 residues. Trimming took off 6 bases at V and 7 bases at J, with 16 bases between the two ends. CDR3 sequence reads: CASSLTGPWNSPLHF. The DNA for the CDR3 is TGTGCCAGCAGCCTGACAGGTCCTTGGAATTCACCCCTCCACTTT.

The genes are TRBV11-2 and TRBJ2-2; 12 positions agree with TRBD2. This CDR3 comprises 16 residues. CDR1 and CDR2 (germline): SGHAT, FQNNGV. J lost 3 bases, V lost 5 bases, and 4 bases had no gene match. CDR3 DNA: TGTGCCAGCAGCCCTAGCGGGGGGGCGGACACCGGGGAGCTGTTTTTT. This translates into CASSPSGGADTGELFF.

The chain has TRBV25-1 and TRBJ1-5; tentatively, D is TRBD1 (5 bases). The V end lost 1 base, the J end lost 5 bases, and 9 bases lay between the germline ends. The CDR3 consists of 14 residues. Germline V gene lookup returns CDR1 MGHDK and CDR2 SYGVNS. CDR3 protein: CASSEFGAHQPQHF. The CDR3 region has the DNA TGTGCCAGCAGTGAATTTGGGGCCCATCAGCCCCAGCATTTT.

This clone has a single count. V and J are TRBV10-2 and TRBJ2-7; 7 bases align to TRBD1. Germline V gene lookup returns CDR1 WSHSY and CDR2 SAAADI. This CDR3 is built from 16 residues. Losses at the gene ends were 0 bases for V and 2 bases for J; bases not matched to a gene: 7. The CDR3 DNA is TGCGCCAGCAGTGAGTCGACAGGGCCGAAGCCCTACGAGCAGTACTTC. This sequence encodes CASSESTGPKPYEQYF.

The chain uses TRBV4-1 and TRBJ1-6, with a tentative D call TRBD1 (6 bases). This CDR3 has 16 amino acids. The germline CDR1 and CDR2 sequences are MGHRA and YSYEKL. V lost 1 base and J 9 bases, leaving 16 bases between the germline ends. The CDR3 sequence: CASSQVGAGAGSPLHF. For the CDR3, the DNA is TGCGCCAGCAGCCAAGTGGGGGCAGGGGCCGGTTCACCCCTCCACTTT.

The J gene is TRBJ2-7, the V gene TRBV5-4; D is uncertain. CDR3 length: 14 residues. The germline gives CDR1 SGHNT, CDR2 YYREEE (reference sequence). V was clipped by 1 base and J by 0 bases, with 8 bases between them. As DNA, the CDR3 is TGTGCCAGCAGCTTGTCAGGCAGCTCCTACGAGCAGTACTTC. Its translation is CASSLSGSSYEQYF.

This clone was recorded only once. The chain recombines TRBV9 with TRBJ1-1, with a possible D match to TRBD1 (5 bases). This CDR3 is 16 amino acids long. V lost 4 bases, J lost 3 bases, and 19 bases lay in between. From germline, CDR1 is SGDLS and CDR2 YYNGEE. The CDR3: CASSSSLRGGDTEAFF. The CDR3, as DNA: TGTGCCAGCAGCTCCAGCCTTAGGGGAGGGGACACTGAAGCTTTCTTT.